The 30 T cell receptor beta chains below come from one sample, sequenced in a study of blood T cell repertoires in COVID-19. Method: immunoSEQ multiplex PCR; TCRdb's copy keeps in-frame clones and lacks some. Here the sample spans just under 80,000 clones, 88% being singletons. The sample consisted of peripheral blood. All receptors derive from a human donor in a cohort sampled during active COVID-19.

V is TRBV11-3 and J is TRBJ2-7; 7 positions agree with TRBD2. The CDR3 totals 16 residues. The germline CDR1 and CDR2 sequences are SGHNT and YENEEA. V shed 0 bases and J 7 bases; nucleotides not matched to a gene: 12. Here the CDR3 reads CASSLDLAGAGGEQYF. The CDR3 nucleotides read TGTGCCAGCAGCTTAGACTTGGCGGGAGCTGGGGGAGAGCAGTACTTC.

This clone was found a few times. The germline gene is not matched at one end of the junction; a read error may be the cause. J is TRBJ2-2 and V is TRBV5-6; 12 bases align to TRBD1. CDR3 size: 18 residues. Germline CDR1 SGHDT, CDR2 YYEEEE. In nucleotides, the CDR3 is TGTGCCACCTCCCGGGACAGGGGGCGCGGGTCTGAGACCGGAGAGCTGTTTTTT. It is translated as CATSRDRGRGSETGELFF.

V is TRBV3-1 (or the pseudogene TRBV3-2) and J is TRBJ1-3; tentatively, D is TRBD1 (5 bases). CDR1 LGHDT and CDR2 YNNKEL come from the germline V gene (reference sequence). V lost 2 bases, J lost 2 bases, and 16 bases lay in between. This CDR3 has 17 amino acids. In DNA form, the CDR3 reads TGTGCCAGCAGCCAACCCTCAGCGGGGGGGGCTGGAAACACCATATATTTT. Amino acids: CASSQPSAGGAGNTIYF.

The rearrangement uses TRBV24-1 and TRBJ1-2, with 7 bases that match TRBD1. The trim removed 4 bases at V and 0 bases at J, leaving 10 bases unmatched. The CDR3 length is 17 residues. In germline, CDR1 is KGHDR, CDR2 SFDVKD. CDR3 protein: CATSDNSKQGTNYGYTF. As DNA, the CDR3 is TGTGCCACCAGTGACAACTCAAAACAGGGGACTAACTATGGCTACACCTTC.

V usage is TRBV28 and J usage is TRBJ2-3, with 8 bases matching TRBD1. This CDR3 comprises 17 residues. J gave up 6 bases and V 3 bases, and 14 bases lay outside the gene matches. CDR1 is MDHEN and CDR2 is SYDVKM in the germline V gene. The DNA for the CDR3 is TGTGCCAGCAGTTTCGGTACAGGACAGGGCTTAGGGGATACGCAGTATTTT. It is translated as CASSFGTGQGLGDTQYF.

The chain has TRBV10-3 and TRBJ1-6; no firm D call. The V end was cut by 6 bases, the J end by 7 bases, with 10 bases between. The CDR3 sequence is 13 residues long. Germline V gives CDR1 ENHRY, CDR2 SYGVKD. CDR3 residues: CAISDSQNSPLHF. In nucleotides, the CDR3 is TGTGCCATCAGCGATTCACAGAATTCACCCCTCCACTTT.

V usage is TRBV3-1 (or the pseudogene TRBV3-2) and J usage is TRBJ1-3; 10 positions match TRBD1. The germline gives CDR1 LGHDT, CDR2 YNNKEL (reference sequence). This CDR3 spans 16 amino acids. V shed 7 bases, J shed 4 bases, and the junction held 10 bases outside the gene matches. The CDR3 DNA follows: TGTGCCAGCACCAATGGAGGGACAGGGGCAGGAAACACCATATATTTT. It is translated as CASTNGGTGAGNTIYF.

This clone showed up just a few times. The CDR3 loop reads CASSQDWGLYNEQFF. CDR3 in DNA: TGCGCCAGCAGCCAAGACTGGGGACTCTACAATGAGCAGTTCTTC. The rearrangement links TRBV4-3 to TRBJ2-1; D possibly corresponds to TRBD2 (6 bases). Looked up from germline, CDR1 is LGHNA and CDR2 is YSLEER. This CDR3 comprises 15 residues. V was pared by 0 bases and J by 3 bases, with 9 bases between.

V is TRBV9 and J is TRBJ1-4; a possible D gene is TRBD1 (6 bases). This CDR3 has 14 residues. With 4 bases removed from V and 2 bases from J, the gap between germline ends came to 9 bases. The germline V gene encodes CDR1 SGDLS and CDR2 YYNGEE. CDR3 protein: CASSLGQTNEKLFF. In DNA, the CDR3 is TGTGCCAGCAGCCTAGGACAGACTAATGAAAAACTGTTTTTT.

The chain links TRBV5-4 to TRBJ2-1; tentative D call: TRBD2 (6 bases). The V gene lost 3 bases and the J gene lost 1 base, with 8 bases spanning the gap. The CDR3 has 14 amino acids. In germline, CDR1 is SGHNT, CDR2 YYREEE (reference sequence). The CDR3 DNA follows: TGTGCCAGCAGCTCCCGGGGGTCCTACAATGAGCAGTTCTTC. Its protein is CASSSRGSYNEQFF.

This clone showed up just a few times. This chain uses TRBV18 with TRBJ2-4; D might be TRBD2 (5 bases). CDR1 is KGHSH and CDR2 is LQKENI in the germline V gene. CDR3 length: 14 amino acids. Trimming stripped 3 bases from V and 6 bases from J, with 12 bases between. The CDR3: CASSPPNGGNIQYF. CDR3 nucleotides: TGTGCCAGCTCACCTCCTAACGGAGGAAACATTCAGTACTTC.

V and J are TRBV19 and TRBJ2-1; 9 bases are a match to TRBD1. CDR1 LNHDA and CDR2 SQIVND come from the germline V gene (reference sequence). The CDR3 sequence is 15 residues long. The J segment lost 4 bases and the V segment lost 6 bases, leaving 7 bases of the junction unmatched. The CDR3 loop is CASSSGTGPYNEQFF. The CDR3 region has the DNA TGTGCCAGTAGCTCCGGGACAGGGCCATACAATGAGCAGTTCTTC.

The chain recombines TRBV27 with TRBJ1-2; the match to TRBD1 covers 10 bases. The CDR3 sequence is 15 residues long. The junction had 4 bases not matched to a gene; V was cut back by 3 bases and J by 3 bases. CDR1 is MNHEY, CDR2 SMNVEV, per germline (reference sequence). CDR3 nucleotide sequence: TGTGCCAGCAGTTTGGGACAGGGGCTTGACTATGGCTACACCTTC. Its translation: CASSLGQGLDYGYTF.

V gene TRBV5-1 combines with J gene TRBJ2-2, with D possibly TRBD2 on 6 matching bases. Germline V gene sequence: CDR1 SGHRS, CDR2 YFSETQ. V lost 0 bases to trimming and J lost 4 bases, with 10 bases between them. The CDR3 has 15 residues. The CDR3 sequence is CASSLERVGTGELFF. DNA for the CDR3: TGCGCCAGCAGCTTGGAGCGGGTTGGCACCGGGGAGCTGTTTTTT.

The chain links TRBV27 to TRBJ1-2, with D perhaps matching TRBD1 (5 bases). CDR3 size: 14 residues. Germline V gene data show CDR1 as MNHEY and CDR2 as SMNVEV (reference sequence). V was shortened by 0 bases and J by 6 bases, with 11 bases between the two germline ends. CDR3 DNA: TGTGCCAGCAGTTTATCCTTAGGGGTTAATGGCTACACCTTC. Encoded protein: CASSLSLGVNGYTF.

V and J are TRBV4-3 and TRBJ1-5, with 8 bases aligning to TRBD1. The germline V gene encodes CDR1 LGHNA and CDR2 YSLEER. CDR3 length equals 14 residues. V lost 2 bases, J lost 4 bases, and 1 base stayed unmatched. The CDR3 spells CASSQRTGNQPQHF. The CDR3 DNA reads as TGCGCCAGCAGCCAACGGACAGGGAATCAGCCCCAGCATTTT.

This sequence joins TRBV5-1 and TRBJ2-7; 10 bases align to TRBD1. This CDR3 region has 14 residues. The germline V gene encodes CDR1 SGHRS and CDR2 YFSETQ. The trim removed 5 bases at V and 3 bases at J, leaving 5 bases unmatched. CDR3: CASSTGTGDYEQYF. As DNA, the CDR3 is TGCGCCAGCAGTACCGGGACAGGGGACTACGAGCAGTACTTC.

CDR3 in DNA: TGTGCCAGTAGTATGGGGCTTACCCGCGAGCAGTACTTC. Its protein product is CASSMGLTREQYF. This chain links TRBV19 with TRBJ2-7; a weak D match, TRBD1 (5 bases). The CDR3 totals 13 residues. Germline-derived CDR1 and CDR2 are LNHDA and SQIVND (reference sequence). Trimming took 3 bases from V and 6 from J, leaving 12 bases between them.

The chain joins TRBV7-9 to TRBJ2-7, with D possibly being TRBD1 (5 bases). The germline gives CDR1 SEHNR, CDR2 FQNEAQ (reference sequence). The CDR3 runs to 15 residues. The ends were cut back, 5 bases at V and 1 base at J, with 15 bases in the middle. CDR3 nucleotides: TGTGCCAGCAGCCCCCCGCAGGGCGGATCCTACGAGCAGTACTTC. Protein sequence: CASSPPQGGSYEQYF.

This clone was counted between two and nine times. V usage is TRBV12-3 or TRBV12-4 and J usage is TRBJ2-7, with 8 bases identical to TRBD1. The J segment lost 5 bases and the V segment lost 2 bases, leaving 2 bases of the junction unmatched. This CDR3 is 13 amino acids long. DNA of the CDR3: TGTGCCAGCAGTTTAAACAGGGGGGACGAGCAGTACTTC. It is translated as CASSLNRGDEQYF.

As to this clone: Relative to the germline gene, one junction end is altered; a read error may explain this. The rearrangement links TRBV3-1 (or the pseudogene TRBV3-2) to TRBJ1-1, with a possible D match to TRBD1 (6 bases). CDR1 is LGHDT and CDR2 is YNNKEL in the germline V gene (reference sequence). This CDR3 is built from 13 residues. The CDR3: CASSQEGGTGSGF. The CDR3 DNA is TGTGCCAGCAGCCAAGAAGGAGGCACAGGGTCGGGCTTT.

The chain has TRBV2 and TRBJ2-1; TRBD1 might be the D (6 bases). The V gene lost 5 bases and the J gene lost 3 bases, with 14 bases spanning the gap. Germline CDR1 and CDR2: SNHLY and FYNNEI. The length of the CDR3 is 15 residues. Here the CDR3 DNA reads TGTGCCAGCAGTCTGGACAGACGATACTACAATGAGCAGTTCTTC. Encoded protein: CASSLDRRYYNEQFF. Drawing the rest from reference TRBV2 and TRBJ2-1, the complete variable domain is EPEVTQTPSHQVTQMGQEVILRCVPISNHLYFYWYRQILGQKVEFLVSFYNNEISEKSEIFDDQFSVERPDGSNFTLKIRSTKLEDSAMYFCASSLDRRYYNEQFFGPGTRLTVL.

J is TRBJ2-3 and V is TRBV5-1, with D perhaps matching TRBD1 (6 bases). Germline lookup yields CDR1 SGHRS and CDR2 YFSETQ. V gave up 0 bases and J gave up 3 bases, with 14 bases separating them. CDR3 size: 16 residues. CDR3 in amino acids: CASSLEWGRDTDTQYF. DNA of the CDR3: TGCGCCAGCAGCTTGGAATGGGGGCGTGATACAGATACGCAGTATTTT.

This clone occurred a few times. The chain joins TRBV5-4 to TRBJ2-7; 9 bases agree with TRBD1. CDR1 is SGHNT and CDR2 is YYREEE in the germline V gene (reference sequence). The CDR3 spans 13 residues. With V trimmed by 4 bases and J by 5 bases, 4 bases remained unmatched. The CDR3 DNA reads as TGTGCCAGCAGCGGGACAGGGTCCCACGAGCAGTACTTC. It is translated as CASSGTGSHEQYF. Variable domain in full (rest from reference TRBV5-4 and TRBJ2-7): ETGVTQSPTHLIKTRGQQVTLRCSSQSGHNTVSWYQQALGQGPQFIFQYYREEENGRGNFPPRFSGLQFPNYSSELNVNALELDDSALYLCASSGTGSHEQYFGPGTRLTVT.

This chain links TRBV6-2 or TRBV6-3 with TRBJ2-1; a weak D match, TRBD1 (5 bases). Germline V gene lookup returns CDR1 MNHEY and CDR2 SVGEGT. Between the trimmed V and J ends, which lost 4 bases and 7 bases, there was a span of 26 bases. The CDR3 is made up of 18 amino acids. The CDR3 DNA reads as TGTGCCAGCAGTTCCCGCGATCCCGATCCAGGGATGGGGAATGAGCAGTTCTTC. Amino acids: CASSSRDPDPGMGNEQFF.

This chain connects TRBV4-3 to TRBJ2-7; the D gene is possibly TRBD1 (6 bases). V was trimmed by 4 bases and J by 3 bases, leaving 19 bases between them. The CDR3 spans 16 residues. Germline values: CDR1 LGHNA, CDR2 YSLEER. In DNA form, the CDR3 reads TGCGCCAGCAGCCCCCCAGGCAGGGGTCATCACTACGAGCAGTACTTC. Translated, it gives CASSPPGRGHHYEQYF.

V is TRBV12-3 or TRBV12-4 and J is TRBJ2-5; TRBD2 might be the D (5 bases). CDR3 length: 13 residues. Trimming pared 5 bases from V and 0 bases from J, leaving 7 bases between. CDR3 amino acids: CASSREYQETQYF. The CDR3 bases are TGTGCCAGCAGTAGGGAGTACCAAGAGACCCAGTACTTC.

This clone was counted between two and nine times. The chain links TRBV9 to TRBJ2-7, with TRBD2 as a possible D gene (5 bases). This CDR3 is 14 amino acids long. The V gene's germline CDR1 is SGDLS and CDR2 YYNGEE. The ends were cut back, 2 bases at V and 4 bases at J, with 13 bases in the middle. DNA for the CDR3: TGTGCCAGCAGCGTGGACTCAGGCCCATACGAGCAGTACTTC. This encodes CASSVDSGPYEQYF.

The V call is TRBV28, the J call TRBJ1-2; D is ambiguous. Germline-derived CDR1 and CDR2 are MDHEN and SYDVKM. The CDR3 loop spans 14 amino acids. Trimming left V 7 bases short and J 7 bases short, with 19 bases between. The CDR3 is CASIKTPTDSGYTF. The CDR3 coding sequence is TGTGCCAGCATCAAAACCCCCACCGATAGTGGCTACACCTTC.

The rearrangement uses TRBV12-3 or TRBV12-4 and TRBJ1-1; a possible D gene is TRBD1 (5 bases). This CDR3 has 12 amino acids. Trimming cost V 8 bases and J 7 bases, with 14 bases left between them. CDR3 nucleotides: TGTGCCAGCTCTAGGAGGGGCATTGAAGCTTTCTTT. This encodes CASSRRGIEAFF.